The T cell receptor (beta chain) under discussion was sequenced for a study of T cell repertoires in cytomegalovirus infection (dated 2019 in TCRdb). Background on the whole study: Because public TCR beta signatures pointed to carriage of CMV infection together with the matching HLA type, the HLA type of each donor mattered for the analysis. Points the paper makes about the study in general: In both this cohort and an independent roughly 330-donor cohort, the cumulative frequency of public TCR beta family members distinguished carriers of CMV infection plus the relevant HLA type. The ex vivo response was dominated by HLA-C-restricted CMV-specific TCR beta clonotypes, which also provided the single most frequent clonotype in two of eight donors.

This clonotype appeared many times. The antigen this receptor binds is unknown. Base qualities are missing; no much larger clone stands one base away. Sequencing instrument: Illumina HiSeq 1500. TCRdb's own reprocessing of the public reads used fastp at Q25 and MiXCR and kept productive beta chains. Every entry covers one CDR3 protein and lists the most common genes and DNA from its rows. The sample table records about 230,000 distinct CDR3 sequences; around 6.4% of these occur just once. The biggest ten clones account for around 6.5% of the sample. V is clipped by 3 bases and J by 1 base, and the sequence between their germline boundaries is 6 bases long. CDR1 and CDR2 were assigned from the germline V gene as SGHTA and FQGNSA. The CDR3 numbers 13 residues from cysteine through phenylalanine. Only the CDR3 DNA stays, 39 bases, in frame from base 1.

The chain uses TRBV7-2 and TRBJ2-5; the D gene is not confidently resolved. Material: PBMCs. This clonotype was sampled from a human donor in good health (CMV status not recorded). Some clones in this sample may be carry-over from other donors' samples. The DNA reads as follows: TGTGCCAGCAGCTTTAAGGCCCAAGAGACCCAGTACTTC. The resulting protein is CASSFKAQETQYF.